One and the same sample provided the 5 T cell receptor beta chains below, sequenced in a study of blood T cell repertoires in COVID-19. The protocol was immunoSEQ multiplex PCR, while the TCRdb copy is restricted to in-frame clones and leaves out a portion. The repertoire holds about 410,000 clones, with roughly 88% as singletons. The sequenced sample was peripheral blood. The source of these receptors is a woman in her twenties or thirties with active or convalescent COVID-19.

This chain joins TRBV19 and TRBJ2-7; 7 bases are a match to TRBD1. CDR1 and CDR2 from the germline V gene are LNHDA and SQIVND (reference sequence). Losses at the gene ends were 4 bases for V and 10 bases for J; bases not matched to a gene: 13. This CDR3 is 14 amino acids long. For the CDR3, the DNA is TGTGCCAGTAGTAAAGGGACAGCCCAGAGAGACCAGTACTTC. This translates into CASSKGTAQRDQYF.

V gene TRBV6-5 combines with J gene TRBJ1-2; D not certain. Germline assignment: CDR1 MNHEY and CDR2 SVGAGI. Trimming removed 8 bases from V and 7 bases from J, with 11 bases in between. The CDR3 covers 11 residues. The CDR3 protein is CASSEAGGYTF. The CDR3 coding sequence is TGTGCCAGCTCGGAGGCGGGTGGCTACACCTTC.

The rearrangement joins TRBV7-9 to TRBJ2-7; D unresolved. The CDR3 sequence is 16 residues long. CDR1 and CDR2 (germline): SEHNR, FQNEAQ (reference sequence). The germline V and J ends were trimmed by 5 bases and 6 bases, with 23 bases remaining between them. The CDR3 DNA is TGTGCCAGCAGCCTCCTAAACTTGACTCCCGAGAGCGAGCAGTACTTC. Translation: CASSLLNLTPESEQYF.

The J gene is TRBJ2-7, the V gene TRBV6-5; 8 bases match TRBD2. The CDR3 has 13 amino acids. The germline CDR1 and CDR2 sequences are MNHEY and SVGAGI. After removal of 6 bases from V and 6 bases from J, the junction contained 7 bases not matched to a gene. The CDR3 DNA follows: TGTGCCAGCAGCACCTTCCGGGAGGGCGAGCAGTACTTC. Amino acids: CASSTFREGEQYF.

V gene TRBV10-3 combines with J gene TRBJ1-1; possible D gene TRBD1, 6 bases. Germline CDR1 reads ENHRY; CDR2 reads SYGVKD. V was cut by 5 bases and J by 0 bases, with 16 bases left in between. The CDR3 length is 16 residues. In nucleotides, the CDR3 is TGTGCCATCAGTAGTAATTCGGGACAAATGAACACTGAAGCTTTCTTT. Protein: CAISSNSGQMNTEAFF.